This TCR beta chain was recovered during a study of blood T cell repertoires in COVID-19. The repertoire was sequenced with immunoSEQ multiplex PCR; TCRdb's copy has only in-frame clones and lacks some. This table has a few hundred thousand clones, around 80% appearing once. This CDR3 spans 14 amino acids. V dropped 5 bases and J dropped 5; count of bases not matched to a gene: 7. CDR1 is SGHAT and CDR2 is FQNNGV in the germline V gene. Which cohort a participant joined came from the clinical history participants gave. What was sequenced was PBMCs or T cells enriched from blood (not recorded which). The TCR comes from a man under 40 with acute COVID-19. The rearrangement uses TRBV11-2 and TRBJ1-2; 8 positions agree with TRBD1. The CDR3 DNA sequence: TGTGCCAGCAGCAGCAGGACAGGGAGATATGGCTACACCTTC. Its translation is CASSSRTGRYGYTF.